This T cell receptor beta chain was sequenced in a study of shared clonotypes between healthy human individuals. For the study at large: Contributing individuals were a couple of females and a few males aged 18 to 49. Study-wide results and caveats: Clonotype sharing among donors likely depends on sequencing depth. The study found lower generation probabilities in non-shared clonotypes than in those shared by all four donors.

The germline V gene encodes CDR1 WSHSY and CDR2 SAAADI. The CDR3 spans 17 residues. In the case of this clone: What it binds is not known. An end of the junction does not agree with germline; a read error may underlie this.

Clones were sequenced by immunoSEQ multiplex PCR, and TCRdb holds only the in-frame ones, with some missing. The table includes 850,000 to 1,100,000 clones, 70% to 80% detected once. The chain recombines TRBV10-2 with TRBJ2-3; TRBD1 might be the D (5 bases). Source material: memory CD4+ T cells from PBMCs. Subset noted: CD45RA-negative fraction. The sequence was collected from a man aged 18 to 29 in good health. Some clones in this sample may be carry-over from other donors' samples. CDR3 loop: CASSDPRTWERTNTQYF. The DNA for the CDR3 is TGCGCCAGCAGTGACCCACGGACATGGGAACGCACAAATACGCAGTATTTT.